This is a list of T cell receptor beta chains from one sample in a study of T-cell reconstitution after alpha-beta-depleted transplantation in children. TCRdb used MiXCR to reprocess the PCR reads, holding one entry per CDR3 protein. The sample gives about a million distinct CDR3 sequences, roughly 31% of which show up once; around 30% is in the top ten. The sample was PBMCs, mostly from graft donor cells, taken 360 days after TCRalphabeta/CD19-depleted stem cell transplant. These receptors were taken from a boy younger than two who had a stem cell transplant for SCID, so the T cells may come from the graft donor. CDR3s include the opening cysteine and the closing phenylalanine or tryptophan. Fields, in order: V gene, D gene, clone size, J gene, CDR3 protein, CDR3 DNA. The D gene is left open where the match is weak. Clone size is stated in some rows and not others, as once, few, many or a class when expanded.

V: TRBV7-2
D: .
size: .
J: TRBJ2-7
CDR3: CASSQSWTVYEQYF
DNA: TGTGCCAGCAGCCAAAGCTGGACGGTCTACGAGCAGTACTTC

V: TRBV7-7
D: .
size: .
J: TRBJ1-4
CDR3: CASSRDTGPNEKLFF
DNA: TGTGCCAGCTCCCGGGACACAGGCCCTAATGAAAAACTGTTTTTT

V: TRBV4-2
D: TRBD2
size: .
J: TRBJ2-1
CDR3: CASSQEPAGGPWREQFF
DNA: TGTGCCAGCAGCCAAGAGCCAGCGGGGGGGCCGTGGCGCGAGCAGTTCTTC

V: TRBV12-3/TRBV12-4
D: .
size: .
J: TRBJ1-2
CDR3: CASSSDHYGYTF
DNA: TGTGCCAGCAGTTCGGACCACTATGGCTACACCTTC

V: TRBV12-3/TRBV12-4
D: TRBD1
size: few
J: TRBJ1-1
CDR3: CASRTPGQVNTEAFF
DNA: TGTGCCAGCCGCACCCCGGGACAGGTGAACACTGAAGCTTTCTTT

V: TRBV7-9
D: TRBD1
size: .
J: TRBJ2-5
CDR3: CASSLTGTGVETQYF
DNA: TGTGCCAGCAGCTTAACCGGGACAGGGGTAGAGACCCAGTACTTC

V: TRBV7-9
D: .
size: .
J: TRBJ2-1
CDR3: CASSDRYSYNEQFF
DNA: TGTGCCAGCAGCGACAGATACTCCTACAATGAGCAGTTCTTC

V: TRBV7-3
D: .
size: few
J: TRBJ2-2
CDR3: CASSFGATNTGELFF
DNA: TGTGCCAGCAGCTTTGGGGCTACGAACACCGGGGAGCTGTTTTTT

V: TRBV5-5
D: TRBD1
size: few
J: TRBJ1-2
CDR3: CASSSTGHHGYTF
DNA: TGTGCCAGCAGCTCGACAGGGCACCATGGCTACACCTTC

V: TRBV20-1
D: TRBD2
size: few
J: TRBJ2-7
CDR3: CSASTSGGHEQYF
DNA: TGCAGTGCCTCGACTAGCGGGGGGCACGAGCAGTACTTC

V: TRBV10-3
D: .
size: few
J: TRBJ2-1
CDR3: CAIRFSGSAYNEQFF
DNA: TGTGCCATCAGATTTAGCGGATCCGCATACAATGAGCAGTTCTTC

V: TRBV5-1
D: .
size: few
J: TRBJ2-1
CDR3: CASSGRVLYNEQFF
DNA: TGCGCCAGCAGCGGAAGGGTTCTGTACAATGAACAGTTCTTC

V: TRBV14
D: .
size: few
J: TRBJ1-2
CDR3: CASSSAGFYGYTF
DNA: TGTGCCAGCAGCTCAGCGGGTTTCTATGGCTACACCTTC

V: TRBV15
D: .
size: .
J: TRBJ2-3
CDR3: CATSKGGNTDTQYF
DNA: TGTGCCACCTCAAAGGGGGGTAACACAGATACGCAGTATTTT

V: TRBV7-9
D: .
size: few
J: TRBJ2-4
CDR3: CASSTPPGANKYF
DNA: TGTGCCAGCAGCACACCGCCGGGGGCCAATAAGTACTTC

V: TRBV7-2
D: .
size: few
J: TRBJ2-1
CDR3: CASSPGFVQFF
DNA: TGTGCCAGCAGCCCCGGGTTTGTGCAGTTCTTC

V: TRBV20-1
D: .
size: few
J: TRBJ2-3
CDR3: CSAPRGDSPADTQYF
DNA: TGCAGTGCTCCTCGGGGGGACAGCCCCGCAGATACGCAGTATTTT

V: TRBV10-3
D: TRBD1
size: many
J: TRBJ2-5
CDR3: CAISTDRVQTQYF
DNA: TGTGCCATCAGTACCGACAGGGTTCAGACCCAGTACTTC

V: TRBV20-1
D: .
size: .
J: TRBJ2-2
CDR3: CSAGDGRNTGELFF
DNA: TGCAGTGCTGGGGACGGAAGGAACACCGGGGAGCTGTTTTTT

V: TRBV19
D: .
size: few
J: TRBJ1-1
CDR3: CASKMGNTEAFF
DNA: TGTGCCAGTAAGATGGGGAACACTGAAGCTTTCTTT

V: TRBV6-5
D: .
size: few
J: TRBJ2-2
CDR3: CASSSPVGNTGELFF
DNA: TGTGCCAGCAGTTCCCCGGTGGGCAACACCGGGGAGCTGTTTTTT

V: TRBV20-1
D: TRBD1
size: few
J: TRBJ1-4
CDR3: CSAAPGQTEKINEKLFF
DNA: TGCAGTGCTGCTCCGGGACAGACCGAAAAAATTAATGAAAAACTGTTTTTT

V: TRBV4-3
D: TRBD2
size: few
J: TRBJ2-7
CDR3: CASSTRAPGGIYEQYF
DNA: TGCGCCAGCAGCACCCGAGCCCCGGGGGGGATATACGAGCAGTACTTC

V: TRBV28
D: .
size: .
J: TRBJ1-1
CDR3: CTSSLFDRNTEAFF
DNA: TGTACCAGCAGTTTATTTGACAGGAACACTGAAGCTTTCTTT

V: TRBV4-2
D: .
size: few
J: TRBJ2-7
CDR3: CASSQDNTRGSYEQYF
DNA: TGTGCCAGCAGCCAAGATAATACGAGGGGCTCCTACGAGCAGTACTTC

V: TRBV7-8
D: .
size: few
J: TRBJ2-7
CDR3: CASSKTGGSSYEQYF
DNA: TGTGCCAGCAGCAAAACCGGGGGCTCATCCTACGAGCAGTACTTC

V: TRBV5-1
D: TRBD1
size: .
J: TRBJ1-1
CDR3: CASRSTGARNTEAFF
DNA: TGCGCCAGCCGGTCGACAGGGGCGAGGAACACTGAAGCTTTCTTT

V: TRBV14
D: .
size: .
J: TRBJ2-4
CDR3: CASSQLEEIQYF
DNA: TGTGCCAGCAGCCAATTGGAGGAGATTCAGTACTTC

V: TRBV7-2
D: .
size: .
J: TRBJ2-1
CDR3: CASSFNQGSYNEQFF
DNA: TGTGCCAGCAGCTTTAATCAGGGTAGTTACAATGAGCAGTTCTTC